This entry is about one T cell receptor beta chain. This specimen comes from a study of blood T cell repertoires in COVID-19. Study in general: The samples span acute and convalescent COVID-19 from the United States, Italy and Spain.

The CDR3 length is 12 residues. Per the germline V gene, CDR1 is LNHNV and CDR2 is YYDKDF (reference sequence). Deletions cut 0 bases from V and 5 bases from J, with 4 bases between. Measured with immunoSEQ multiplex PCR; TCRdb has only the in-frame clones, and not every one. The sample consists of fewer than 25,000 clones, 91% of them appearing once. The sequence derives from an older woman with active COVID-19. V and J are TRBV15 and TRBJ2-5, with unresolved D. The sample consisted of peripheral blood. CDR3 sequence: CATSRERETQYF. The CDR3 nucleotides read TGTGCCACCAGCAGAGAGAGGGAGACCCAGTACTTC.